The 12 T cell receptor beta chains given below trace back to one sample, sequenced in a study of CD8 T cells in ankylosing spondylitis. TCRdb processed the 5' RACE reads anew with MiXCR; each CDR3 protein has one entry. The sample yields approximately 340,000 distinct CDR3 sequences, roughly 14% seen once. The sequencing input was blood, either unsorted or a sorted T cell fraction (not recorded which). These receptors were collected from a male donor with ankylosing spondylitis or in good health (not recorded which).

This clonotype has a count of ten or more. The V call is TRBV20-1, the J call TRBJ1-2; D gene uncertain. Looked up from germline, CDR1 is DFQATT and CDR2 is SNEGSKA (reference sequence). CDR3 size: 16 residues. Deletions cut 1 base from V and 5 bases from J, with 20 bases between. This CDR3 is CSARAPSVGFSYGYTF. The CDR3, as DNA: TGCAGTGCTAGAGCCCCCTCAGTCGGGTTTTCTTATGGCTACACCTTC.

The rearrangement uses TRBV29-1 and TRBJ2-2; TRBD1 is a possible D gene (6 bases). Germline assignment: CDR1 SQVTM and CDR2 ANQGSEA. CDR3 length: 15 amino acids. Trimming left V 3 bases short and J 9 bases short, with 20 bases between. The CDR3 reads CSVDIATGGSRELFF. CDR3 DNA: TGCAGCGTTGACATCGCGACAGGCGGTTCCCGGGAGCTGTTTTTT.

This chain links TRBV29-1 with TRBJ1-1, with D unresolved. The CDR3 runs 11 residues. The germline V gene encodes CDR1 SQVTM and CDR2 ANQGSEA. Between the trimmed V and J ends, which lost 5 bases and 2 bases, there was a span of 6 bases. CDR3 in amino acids: CSVPSNTEAFF. In DNA, the CDR3 is TGCAGCGTTCCCTCTAACACTGAAGCTTTCTTT.

Concerning this clonotype itself: A read error may be the cause here, since a much bigger clone is one base away. The rearrangement links TRBV12-3 or TRBV12-4 to TRBJ2-2, with D maybe TRBD1 (5 bases). The CDR3 contains 13 residues. V was trimmed by 3 bases and J by 3 bases, leaving 5 bases between them. CDR3 DNA: TGTGCCAGCAGTTTCAGGGACACCGGGGAGCTGTTTTTT. Protein: CASSFRDTGELFF.

This clonotype was counted only a few times. V is TRBV6-8 and J is TRBJ2-7, with D perhaps TRBD2 (6 bases). The CDR3 is made up of 14 amino acids. Trimming took 4 bases from V and 2 from J, leaving 12 bases between them. Germline V gene lookup returns CDR1 MNHGY and CDR2 SAAAGT. The CDR3 sequence is CASSSRGTPYEQYF. The CDR3 nucleotides read TGTGCCAGCAGTTCCCGGGGGACCCCCTACGAGCAGTACTTC.

The CDR3 DNA sequence: TGTGCCAGCAGCTTGTCAAACACAGATACGCAGTATTTT. Amino acids: CASSLSNTDTQYF. The rearrangement joins TRBV5-6 to TRBJ2-3, with D unclear. Germline CDR1 is SGHDT and CDR2 is YYEEEE. CDR3 length: 13 amino acids. Between the trimmed V and J ends, which lost 1 base and 2 bases, there was a span of 5 bases. The entire variable domain, with the rest obtained from reference TRBV5-6 and TRBJ2-3, is as follows: DAGVTQSPTHLIKTRGQQVTLRCSPKSGHDTVSWYQQALGQGPQFIFQYYEEEERQRGNFPDRFSGHQFPNYSSELNVNALLLGDSALYLCASSLSNTDTQYFGPGTRLTVL.

This clonotype was counted a few times. The chain recombines TRBV10-2 with TRBJ2-1; tentative D call: TRBD2 (6 bases). Trimming removed 5 bases at V and 7 bases at J, with 18 bases between. CDR3 length: 15 residues. The germline CDR1 and CDR2 sequences are WSHSY and SAAADI. Written as DNA, the CDR3 is TGCGCCAGCAGTCGTTTAGCGGTGCTTAGAAATGAGCAGTTCTTC. It specifies CASSRLAVLRNEQFF.

This clonotype was picked up a small number of times. J is TRBJ2-7 and V is TRBV2, with D hard to call. The CDR3 has 11 amino acids. The germline V and J ends were trimmed by 4 bases and 5 bases, with 6 bases remaining between them. The germline V gene encodes CDR1 SNHLY and CDR2 FYNNEI. The CDR3: CASSVNDEQYF. The CDR3 bases are TGTGCCAGCAGTGTGAATGACGAGCAGTACTTC.

This clonotype was recorded a few times. J is TRBJ2-1 and V is TRBV27, with 9 bases matching TRBD1. This CDR3 is built from 16 residues. Germline trimming cut 6 bases from V and 4 bases from J; bases unmatched to any gene: 10. Germline CDR1 reads MNHEY; CDR2 reads SMNVEV (reference sequence). CDR3 in DNA: TGTGCCAGCAGCCCGGCCGGGACAGGGCTTTACAATGAGCAGTTCTTC. Translation: CASSPAGTGLYNEQFF.

The V and J genes are TRBV18 and TRBJ2-7; 8 nucleotides align to TRBD2. CDR1 and CDR2 from the germline V gene are KGHSH and LQKENI. This CDR3 spans 16 amino acids. V dropped 6 bases and J dropped 0; count of bases not matched to a gene: 10. CDR3 region: CASSVVSGGGSYEQYF. The CDR3, as DNA: TGTGCCAGCTCGGTGGTGAGCGGGGGAGGCTCCTACGAGCAGTACTTC.

J is TRBJ1-1 and V is TRBV7-8; possibly TRBD1 for D (6 bases). CDR1 is SGHVS, CDR2 FQNEAQ, per germline. The V and J ends lost 2 bases and 5 bases respectively, with 18 bases between them. The CDR3 length is 16 residues. CDR3 in amino acids: CASSLIPTGSRTEAFF. For the CDR3, the DNA is TGTGCCAGCAGCTTAATCCCAACAGGGTCGAGGACTGAAGCTTTCTTT. Complete variable domain (other parts from reference TRBV7-8 and TRBJ1-1): GAGVSQSPRYKVAKRGQDVALRCDPISGHVSLFWYQQALGQGPEFLTYFQNEAQLDKSGLPSDRFFAERPEGSVSTLKIQRTQQEDSAVYLCASSLIPTGSRTEAFFGQGTRLTVV.

This clonotype has only a few counts. The chain uses TRBV4-1 and TRBJ2-3; perhaps TRBD1 as D (6 bases). The germline gives CDR1 MGHRA, CDR2 YSYEKL. The CDR3 totals 15 residues. Trimming took off 2 bases at V and 5 bases at J, with 14 bases between the two ends. The CDR3, as DNA: TGCGCCAGCAGCCAAAGCACAGGGTGGCGAGATACGCAGTATTTT. It specifies CASSQSTGWRDTQYF.